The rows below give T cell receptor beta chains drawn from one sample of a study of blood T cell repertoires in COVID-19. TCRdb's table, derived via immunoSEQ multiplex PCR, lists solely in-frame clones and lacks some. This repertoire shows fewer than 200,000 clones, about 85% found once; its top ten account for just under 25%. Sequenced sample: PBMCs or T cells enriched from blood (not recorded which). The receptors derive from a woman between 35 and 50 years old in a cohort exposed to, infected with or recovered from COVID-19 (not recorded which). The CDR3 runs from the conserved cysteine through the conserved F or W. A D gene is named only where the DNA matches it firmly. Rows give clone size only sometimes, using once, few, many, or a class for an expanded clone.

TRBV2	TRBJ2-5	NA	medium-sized	CASWGRDKEETQYF	TGTGCCAGCTGGGGCCGGGACAAAGAAGAGACCCAGTACTTC
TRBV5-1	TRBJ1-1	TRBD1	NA	CASSFGTGDGTEAFF	TGCGCCAGCAGCTTTGGGACAGGGGATGGTACTGAAGCTTTCTTT
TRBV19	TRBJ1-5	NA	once	CASSGGFGLGNQPQHF	TGTGCCAGTAGTGGGGGGTTCGGGCTGGGCAATCAGCCCCAGCATTTT
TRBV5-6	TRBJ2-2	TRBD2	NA	CASRAGLAGDTGELFF	TGTGCCAGCAGAGCCGGACTAGCGGGGGACACCGGGGAGCTGTTTTTT
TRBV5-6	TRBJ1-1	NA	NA	CASSFSGAEAFF	TGTGCCAGCAGCTTTTCAGGGGCTGAAGCTTTCTTT
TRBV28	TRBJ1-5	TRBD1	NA	CASSLLRTGVGQPQHF	TGTGCCAGCAGTCTCCTGCGGACAGGTGTAGGTCAGCCCCAGCATTTT
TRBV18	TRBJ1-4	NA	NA	CASSPMIGGGDEKLFF	TGTGCCAGCTCACCCATGATCGGGGGAGGAGATGAAAAACTGTTTTTT
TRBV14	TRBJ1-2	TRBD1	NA	CASSKLTGDRGYTF	TGTGCCAGCAGTAAATTGACAGGGGATAGGGGCTACACCTTC
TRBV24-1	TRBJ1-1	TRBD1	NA	CATSDSDRANTEAFF	TGTGCCACCAGTGATTCGGACAGGGCAAACACTGAAGCTTTCTTT
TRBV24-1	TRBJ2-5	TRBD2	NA	CATSVFTSGAQETQYF	TGTGCCACCAGTGTCTTCACTAGCGGGGCCCAAGAGACCCAGTACTTC
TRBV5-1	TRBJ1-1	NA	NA	CASSLAGVDTEAFF	TGCGCCAGCAGCTTGGCGGGAGTCGACACTGAAGCTTTCTTT
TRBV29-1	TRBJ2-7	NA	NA	CSVEGRGGLSYEQYF	TGCAGCGTTGAAGGGCGAGGGGGTCTCTCCTACGAGCAGTACTTC
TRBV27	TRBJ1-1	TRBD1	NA	CASSGGQGWGNTEAFF	TGTGCCAGCAGTGGGGGACAGGGTTGGGGGAACACTGAAGCTTTCTTT
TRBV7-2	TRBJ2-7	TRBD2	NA	CASSLHAGGAYEQYF	TGTGCCAGCAGCTTACACGCGGGAGGTGCCTACGAGCAGTACTTC
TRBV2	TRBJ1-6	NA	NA	CASSVGRNYNSPLHF	TGTGCCAGCAGTGTTGGCAGAAATTATAATTCACCCCTCCACTTT
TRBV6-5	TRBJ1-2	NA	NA	CASSPGEVGYGYTF	TGTGCCAGCAGCCCCGGGGAGGTCGGCTATGGCTACACCTTC
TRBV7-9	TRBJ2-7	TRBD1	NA	CASSLKGALGEQYF	TGTGCCAGCAGCTTAAAGGGGGCACTTGGCGAGCAGTACTTC
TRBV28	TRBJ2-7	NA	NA	CASSLGRWGNEQYF	TGTGCCAGCAGTTTGGGGAGGTGGGGTAACGAGCAGTACTTC
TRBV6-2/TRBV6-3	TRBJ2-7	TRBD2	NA	CASSYSSTSGSYEQYF	TGTGCCAGCAGTTACTCGAGTACTAGCGGATCCTACGAGCAGTACTTC
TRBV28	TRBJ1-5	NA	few	CASSPQGRSNQPQHF	TGTGCCAGCAGTCCTCAGGGCAGGAGCAATCAGCCCCAGCATTTT
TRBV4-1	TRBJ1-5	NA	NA	CASSPRGANQPQHF	TGCGCCAGCAGCCCCCGCGGGGCTAATCAGCCCCAGCATTTT
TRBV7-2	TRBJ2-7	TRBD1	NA	CASSLGLWDRAYEQYF	TGTGCCAGCAGCTTAGGCCTTTGGGACAGAGCCTACGAGCAGTACTTC
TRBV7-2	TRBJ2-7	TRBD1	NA	CASSVTWGQTSYEQYF	TGTGCCAGCAGCGTGACTTGGGGACAGACATCCTACGAGCAGTACTTC
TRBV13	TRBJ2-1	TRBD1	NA	CASSLDRFYNEQFF	TGTGCCAGCAGCTTGGACAGGTTTTACAATGAGCAGTTCTTC
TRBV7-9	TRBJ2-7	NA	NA	CASSPPRNEQYF	TGTGCCAGCAGCCCCCCTAGAAACGAGCAGTACTTC
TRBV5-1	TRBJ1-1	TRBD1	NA	CASRIAGQGVSSLDTEAFF	TGCGCCAGCAGAATAGCGGGACAGGGGGTTTCGAGCTTGGACACTGAAGCTTTCTTT